This T cell receptor (beta chain) was sequenced during a study of shared clonotypes between healthy human individuals (dated by TCRdb to about 2020). Notes on the research overall: A few men and a couple of women, aged 18 to 49 years, made up the cohort. Libraries were prepared and TCR repertoires were sequenced by different laboratories using diverse techniques, in order to increase sequencing depth and limit assay-specific biases. Each donor's leukapheresis produced roughly between about 0.85 and 10 billion PBMCs. Per donor, three plates each were used for CD4 naive and CD4 memory, two for CD8 naive, and one for CD8 memory. To estimate repertoire size and how much clonotype sharing occurs between individuals, the study deeply sequenced the blood TCR repertoires of several healthy adults.

Concerning this clone: Its antigen is unknown. No much larger clone exists at a distance of one base, and base qualities are not known.

The cysteine opens and the phenylalanine closes a CDR3 of 13 amino acids. The kept DNA is CDR3 alone, 39 bases in frame from the first base. V drops 3 bases and J drops 0 bases, leaving 6 bases in between. CDR1 and CDR2 (GTSNPN, SVGIG) derive from the germline V gene (reference sequence). TCR CDR3 regions were amplified from genomic DNA by multiplex PCR using the deep immunoSEQ assay. Genomic DNA extracted from each cell subset was distributed evenly over all wells of several immunoSEQ 96-well plates, and each plate served as one replicate. For sorted subsets, about 200 ng genomic DNA, equal to approximately 30,000 T cell genomes, was loaded into each replicate PCR. Purified libraries were measured with a Qubit 3.0 fluorometer, size-checked on a Bioanalyzer 2100, and measured again with the KAPA Library Quantification kit. A separate single-read 150-cycle Illumina NextSeq 550 flow cell was used to sequence each immunoSEQ 96-well plate. The paper's data handling went like this. Because the immunoSEQ output included only junctional sequences and no quality scores, the filtering could not be the same as the filtering used for full-length reads. To assign V/J genes and CDR3, sequences were annotated using PyIR, a Python wrapper for IgBLAST v1.9, with IMGT germline references. Reads with weak V/J assignments (E-value above 1e-6), missing CDR3, stop codons, out-of-frame junctions, or ambiguous translated residues were removed. V3J clonotypes were defined by identical inferred V gene, J gene, and CDR3 amino acid sequence. The percentage overlap between two repertoires was calculated by dividing the number of shared unique clonotypes by the size of the smaller repertoire. Repertoire richness was assessed with RTK rarefaction, the Chao1 estimator, and Recon v2.1 estimates of unobserved clonotypes. For all TCRbeta clonotypes obtained by the gDNA method from a few donors, generation probabilities were computed with OLGA. TCRdb took this table from immuneACCESS and kept in-frame rearrangements with V and J called. Such tables lack part of the clones; where checked against another copy, unresolved V genes explain under half of the gap, and the rest is unexplained. V, J and clone size were drawn from that table, and D and trimming were deduced from the DNA. Present in this sample are 600,000 to 700,000 clones, about three quarters of which were seen just once. The ten largest clones add up to around 1.8% of the sample.

Overall results and qualifications from the work: Higher generation probabilities were observed for clonotypes shared by all four sorted-subset donors than for non-shared clonotypes. Sampling was restricted to blood, and TCR repertoires in tissues likely differ from the TCR repertoires found in blood. Pairwise subsampling led to the expectation that sequencing depth would affect the degree of clonotype sharing among donors. Naive subsets generally had larger estimated clonotype richness than memory subsets did. Because the study included a small number of donors, the genetic and exposure-history diversity represented was limited. Rarefaction of sorted-subset datasets indicated incomplete sequencing despite the large sequencing depth. Sharing across a handful of donors was observed for around 5% of naive CD4, over 3% of naive CD8, over 2% of memory CD4, and around 0.44% of memory CD8 clonotypes.

The donors were healthy, HIV-negative adults with no recently reported acute infections or vaccinations. All donors were Caucasian adults living in Nashville, Tennessee, USA. Magnetic negative selection was used to enrich CD4+ T cells, after which naive cells were positively selected on CD45RA and the negative fraction became the memory subset. Blood was collected by leukapheresis, and PBMCs were isolated by Ficoll-Histopaque density gradient centrifugation and then cryopreserved in liquid nitrogen vapor phase. Analytical flow cytometry was used to check the purity and quantity of each magnetically sorted T cell population. Genomic DNA was isolated from each sorted fraction and quantified by UV absorbance on a Nanodrop 2000c.

Material: memory CD4+ T cells sorted from blood. The intended sense of this specimen's cell subset or site label: CD45RA-negative fraction. This TCR came from a woman aged 25 to 39 in good health. Recombination linked TRBV30 to TRBJ1-3, with the identity of the D gene unclear. CDR3 region: CAWSPRSGNTIYF. The sequenced DNA: TGTGCCTGGAGCCCGCGCTCTGGAAACACCATATATTTT. Full variable domain (CDR3 extended with the reference TRBV30 and TRBJ1-3 proteins): SQTIHQWPATLVQPVGSPLSLECTVEGTSNPNLYWYRQAAGRGLQLLFYSVGIGQISSEVPQNLSASRPQDRQFILSSKKLLLSDSGFYLCAWSPRSGNTIYFGEGSWLTVV.